The 29 T cell receptor beta chains reported below all come from one sample, sequenced in a study of shared clonotypes between healthy human individuals. Repertoires were generated with immunoSEQ multiplex PCR, while TCRdb's copy carries only in-frame clones and drops some. The sample has approximately 1,000,000 clones, 60% to 85% seen once. Source material: memory CD4+ T cells from PBMCs. Subset: CD45RA-negative fraction. The receptors come from a man younger than 35 in good health. Some clones in this sample may be carry-over from other donors' samples.

The genes are TRBV7-2 and TRBJ2-2; 9 bases are a match to TRBD2. Trimming cost V 5 bases and J 7 bases; bases outside gene matches: 8. The CDR3 extends over 15 amino acids. Germline V gives CDR1 SGHTA, CDR2 FQGNSA. The CDR3 loop reads CASSLNSGSNGELFF. The DNA of the CDR3 is TGTGCCAGCAGCCTGAATAGCGGGAGTAACGGGGAGCTGTTTTTT.

This chain links TRBV14 with TRBJ2-1; weak D call: TRBD1 (5 bases). Germline CDR1 reads SGHDN; CDR2 reads FVKESK. The CDR3 length is 16 residues. Trimming shortened V by 1 base and J by 3 bases, and 13 bases separated the two germline ends. The DNA for the CDR3 is TGTGCCAGCAGCCAAGCTGGGTCAGGGATCTACAATGAGCAGTTCTTC. This codes for CASSQAGSGIYNEQFF.

Points on this clone: This sample also contains other DNA sequences that code for the same CDR3. This chain uses TRBV5-1 with TRBJ2-3; maybe TRBD1 (6 bases). The CDR3 extends over 13 amino acids. The germline gives CDR1 SGHRS, CDR2 YFSETQ. V lost 0 bases and J lost 4, with 6 bases in between. CDR3 coding DNA: TGCGCCAGCAGCTTGGAGGGGGCAGATACGCAGTATTTT. This encodes CASSLEGADTQYF.

Turning to this clone: It is unclear where the CDR3 begins or ends on the DNA, so no DNA is shown, and the CDR3 is as TCRdb lists it. The chain joins TRBV28 to TRBJ1-2; the listed D gene, TRBD1, was not tested against the DNA. Germline CDR1 is MDHEN and CDR2 is SYDVKM. The CDR3 extends over 15 residues, inclusive of both ends. The CDR3 reads CASSSSGQGAIGYTF.

The J gene is TRBJ2-1, the V gene TRBV11-2, with 15 bases matching TRBD2. CDR1 and CDR2 (germline): SGHAT, FQNNGV. Losses at the gene ends were 1 base for V and 7 bases for J; bases not matched to a gene: 11. The CDR3 is 19 amino acids. The CDR3 region is CASSLVGAGGLAGGNEQFF. As DNA, the CDR3 is TGTGCCAGCAGCTTAGTGGGGGCCGGGGGACTAGCGGGAGGAAATGAGCAGTTCTTC. Based on the CDR3 plus reference TRBV11-2 and TRBJ2-1, the full variable domain is EAGVAQSPRYKIIEKRQSVAFWCNPISGHATLYWYQQILGQGPKLLIQFQNNGVVDDSQLPKDRFSAERLKGVDSTLKIQPAKLEDSAVYLCASSLVGAGGLAGGNEQFFGPGTRLTVL.

V gene TRBV9 combines with J gene TRBJ2-1, with 14 positions matching TRBD2. The CDR3 is 15 amino acids. Germline loops: CDR1 SGDLS, CDR2 YYNGEE. The trim removed 3 bases at V and 9 bases at J, leaving 5 bases unmatched. CDR3 in amino acids: CASSEGLAGVAEQFF. The CDR3 nucleotides are TGTGCCAGCAGCGAGGGACTAGCGGGAGTTGCTGAGCAGTTCTTC.

A single count supports this clone. The CDR3 nucleotides are TGTGCCAGCAGCGCGACTAGCGGGAGAAAGACCCAGTACTTC. It translates to CASSATSGRKTQYF. The genes are TRBV6-6 and TRBJ2-5; 12 bases match TRBD2. Germline-derived CDR1 and CDR2 are MNHNY and SVGAGI (reference sequence). The length of the CDR3 is 14 residues. The junction had 5 bases not matched to a gene; V was cut back by 6 bases and J by 6 bases.

V is TRBV28 and J is TRBJ1-5; D possibly corresponds to TRBD1 (6 bases). This CDR3 has 17 residues. V dropped 4 bases and J dropped 2 bases, with 18 bases sitting between them. Germline assignment: CDR1 MDHEN and CDR2 SYDVKM. The CDR3 region has the DNA TGTGCCAGCAGTTCTCTCTTAAGGGGGGCAGGCAATCAGCCCCAGCATTTT. Its protein product is CASSSLLRGAGNQPQHF.

This clone was observed a single time. One end of the junction varies from germline; a read error may be responsible. This sequence joins TRBV27 and TRBJ2-7; 9 nucleotides line up with TRBD2. Looked up from germline, CDR1 is MNHEY and CDR2 is SMNVEV (reference sequence). The CDR3 length is 17 residues. CDR3 nucleotides: TGTGCCGGCAGTTCCCGGGTAGCGGGAGCCCGTCGATACGAGCAGTACTTC. Its translation: CAGSSRVAGARRYEQYF.

V and J are TRBV5-1 and TRBJ2-7; D remains ambiguous. The ends were cut back, 1 base at V and 3 bases at J, with 20 bases in the middle. CDR3 length: 17 amino acids. Germline CDR1 SGHRS, CDR2 YFSETQ. The CDR3 is CASSLTSIRRDLYEQYF. The CDR3 nucleotides are TGCGCCAGCAGCTTGACTTCTATCCGCAGAGACCTCTACGAGCAGTACTTC.

This chain links TRBV28 with TRBJ2-2; TRBD2 is a possible D gene (6 bases). CDR3 length: 15 amino acids. Trimming removed 7 bases at V and 6 bases at J, with 18 bases between. CDR1 is MDHEN and CDR2 is SYDVKM in the germline V gene. CDR3 sequence (DNA): TGTGCCAGCACCGTTCCATTGGGGGGACCCGGGGAGCTGTTTTTT. It encodes CASTVPLGGPGELFF.

The chain has TRBV5-1 and TRBJ2-7; TRBD2 aligns across 7 bases. V shed 5 bases and J 0 bases; nucleotides not matched to a gene: 2. Germline CDR1 reads SGHRS; CDR2 reads YFSETQ. This CDR3 region has 13 residues. The CDR3 nucleotides are TGCGCCAGCAGGGGCGGGAGCTCCTACGAGCAGTACTTC. Translation: CASRGGSSYEQYF.

Here the CDR3 DNA reads TGTGCCAGCAGTTTATCAGGGGCCACTCAGCCCCAGCATTTT. Encoded protein: CASSLSGATQPQHF. V is TRBV28 and J is TRBJ1-5; D is possibly TRBD1 (6 bases). CDR1 is MDHEN and CDR2 is SYDVKM in the germline V gene. CDR3 length equals 14 residues. V lost 1 base and J 6 bases, leaving 10 bases between the germline ends.

The chain carries TRBV5-4 and TRBJ2-6; D might be TRBD2 (5 bases). The CDR3 spans 16 residues. V lost 0 bases and J lost 3, with 10 bases in between. CDR1 and CDR2 (germline): SGHNT, YYREEE (reference sequence). The CDR3 here is CASSLARGGGANVLTF. The CDR3 DNA reads as TGTGCCAGCAGCTTGGCTCGAGGAGGTGGGGCCAACGTCCTGACTTTC.

This chain links TRBV6-6 with TRBJ2-7; TRBD2 is a possible D gene (7 bases). The CDR3 consists of 14 residues. The V and J ends lost 8 bases and 3 bases respectively, with 17 bases between them. The germline gives CDR1 MNHNY, CDR2 SVGAGI (reference sequence). DNA of the CDR3: TGTGCCAGCCACGTAGGGGGGGCGGTCTACGAGCAGTACTTC. Translating gives CASHVGGAVYEQYF.

This chain joins TRBV9 and TRBJ1-1, with TRBD1 identical over 7 bases. This CDR3 has 14 residues. J gave up 10 bases and V 0 bases, and 9 bases lay outside the gene matches. Germline-derived CDR1 and CDR2 are SGDLS and YYNGEE. The CDR3 DNA is TGTGCCAGCAGCGTAGTAGGGACAGACATTGGAGCTTTCTTT. Its protein product is CASSVVGTDIGAFF.

This chain joins TRBV30 and TRBJ1-2, with D possibly TRBD1 on 5 matching bases. This CDR3 comprises 18 residues. Germline V CDR1 and CDR2: GTSNPN, SVGIG (reference sequence). The V end lost 3 bases, the J end lost 8 bases, and 31 bases lay between the germline ends. The DNA for the CDR3 is TGTGCCTGGAGCGCCCCCGGGACCGCAGTCCCTTCGCTGAGGGGCTACACCTTC. Translating it yields CAWSAPGTAVPSLRGYTF.

V and J are TRBV7-3 and TRBJ2-3; TRBD2 matches 11 bases. The ends lost 5 bases at V and 4 bases at J; junction bases unmatched: 5. The germline gives CDR1 SGHTA, CDR2 FQGTGA. This CDR3 is 15 amino acids long. The DNA for the CDR3 is TGTGCCAGCAGCCTTAGCGGGGGGGCTTCAGATACGCAGTATTTT. It specifies CASSLSGGASDTQYF.

The chain combines TRBV5-1 with TRBJ2-5; the match to TRBD2 covers 8 bases. The CDR3 contains 16 residues. Germline CDR1 is SGHRS and CDR2 is YFSETQ. Trimming at V came to 1 base and at J to 2 bases, leaving 7 bases not matched to a gene. The CDR3 DNA is TGCGCCAGCAGCTTGCAACTAGCGGCGAGTCAAGAGACCCAGTACTTC. Translated: CASSLQLAASQETQYF.

The chain combines TRBV2 with TRBJ1-1, with D possibly TRBD1 on 5 matching bases. There are 14 residues in the CDR3. V was trimmed by 2 bases and J by 6 bases, leaving 13 bases between them. Per germline, CDR1 SNHLY and CDR2 FYNNEI. The CDR3 DNA sequence: TGTGCCAGCAGTGAAATGGGCAGGGCCGCTGAAGCTTTCTTT. This sequence encodes CASSEMGRAAEAFF.

The chain is built from TRBV6-5 and TRBJ1-1; 11 positions agree with TRBD1. V was pared by 9 bases and J by 2 bases, with 2 bases of the junction left unmatched. The germline V gene has CDR1 MNHEY and CDR2 SVGAGI. This CDR3 spans 13 amino acids. CDR3 coding DNA: TGTGCCAGGGACAGGGGGCTAAACACTGAAGCTTTCTTT. Translation gives CARDRGLNTEAFF.

J is TRBJ2-2 and V is TRBV7-2, with 7 bases fitting TRBD2. The CDR3 has 14 amino acids. CDR1 is SGHTA, CDR2 FQGNSA, per germline. V shed 5 bases and J 6 bases; nucleotides not matched to a gene: 6. The CDR3 coding sequence is TGTGCCAGCAGCCCCCTAGCGGTCGCCGGGGAGCTGTTTTTT. This codes for CASSPLAVAGELFF. Drawing the rest from reference TRBV7-2 and TRBJ2-2, the complete variable domain is GAGVSQSPSNKVTEKGKDVELRCDPISGHTALYWYRQSLGQGLEFLIYFQGNSAPDKSGLPSDRFSAERTGGSVSTLTIQRTQQEDSAVYLCASSPLAVAGELFFGEGSRLTVL.

This sequence joins TRBV7-6 and TRBJ2-7, with 7 positions matching TRBD1. The CDR3 is 14 residues long. Germline CDR1 and CDR2: SGHVS and FNYEAQ. After removal of 1 base from V and 3 bases from J, the junction contained 3 bases not matched to a gene. The CDR3 sequence: CASSLGRTGYEQYF. The CDR3 region has the DNA TGTGCCAGCAGCTTAGGGCGGACAGGCTACGAGCAGTACTTC.

This sequence joins TRBV6-1 and TRBJ1-1, with 7 bases matching TRBD1. CDR1 and CDR2 (germline): MNHNS, SASEGT. With V trimmed by 7 bases and J by 11 bases, 13 bases remained unmatched. The CDR3 has 13 amino acids. The CDR3 protein is CASTQGGLAMAFF. The CDR3, as DNA: TGTGCCAGCACCCAAGGGGGCCTGGCGATGGCTTTCTTT.

The gene calls are TRBV4-1 and TRBJ2-3; 8 bases are shared with TRBD1. The CDR3 contains 15 residues. Per germline, CDR1 MGHRA and CDR2 YSYEKL. Germline trimming cut 3 bases from V and 3 bases from J; bases unmatched to any gene: 5. CDR3 sequence: CASSHFGQGTDTQYF. CDR3 sequence (DNA): TGCGCCAGCAGCCATTTCGGACAGGGTACAGATACGCAGTATTTT.

This clone turned up a few times. J is TRBJ1-5 and V is TRBV11-2; a weak D match, TRBD1 (6 bases). The CDR3 sequence is 13 residues long. Germline-derived CDR1 and CDR2 are SGHAT and FQNNGV. Trimming took off 5 bases at V and 4 bases at J, with 9 bases between the two ends. CDR3 bases: TGTGCCAGCAGCCCGGACAGAAATCAGCCCCAGCATTTT. This encodes CASSPDRNQPQHF.

The V call is TRBV15, the J call TRBJ1-5; 8 nucleotides match TRBD1. The J segment lost 5 bases and the V segment lost 5 bases, leaving 17 bases of the junction unmatched. Looked up from germline, CDR1 is LNHNV and CDR2 is YYDKDF (reference sequence). The CDR3 totals 18 residues. The CDR3 nucleotides read TGTGCCACCAGCGGATATGGACAGGGATCGGTAGTAGATCAGCCCCAGCATTTT. This encodes CATSGYGQGSVVDQPQHF.

This clone occurred a few times. For the CDR3, the DNA is TGTGCCAGCAGTGGGACAGGGAGAGATCAGCCCCAGCATTTT. It encodes CASSGTGRDQPQHF. The genes are TRBV2 and TRBJ1-5; 8 nucleotides align to TRBD1. Germline CDR1 reads SNHLY; CDR2 reads FYNNEI. J was trimmed by 5 bases and V by 4 bases; bases with no gene match: 4. The CDR3 consists of 14 residues.

V is TRBV5-5 and J is TRBJ2-7; the D gene is possibly TRBD1 (5 bases). V shed 4 bases and J shed 4 bases, with 12 bases lying between them. Germline V gives CDR1 SGHKS, CDR2 YYEKEE (reference sequence). CDR3 length: 13 amino acids. This CDR3 is CASSPRQTYEQYF. The CDR3 nucleotides are TGTGCCAGCAGCCCCCGACAGACATACGAGCAGTACTTC.